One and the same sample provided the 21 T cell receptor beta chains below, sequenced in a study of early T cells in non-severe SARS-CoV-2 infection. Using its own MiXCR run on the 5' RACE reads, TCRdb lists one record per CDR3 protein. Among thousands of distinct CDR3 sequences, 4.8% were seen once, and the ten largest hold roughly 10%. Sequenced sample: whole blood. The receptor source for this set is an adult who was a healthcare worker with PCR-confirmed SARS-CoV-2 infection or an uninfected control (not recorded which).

CDR3 DNA: TGTGCCAGCAGGCCGGGACTAGCGACAAGGGAGCAGTACTTC. This sequence encodes CASRPGLATREQYF. The chain is built from TRBV6-6 and TRBJ2-7; the match to TRBD2 covers 10 bases. After removal of 6 bases from V and 7 bases from J, the junction contained 9 bases not matched to a gene. The CDR3 has 14 amino acids. CDR1 is MNHNY, CDR2 SVGAGI, per germline (reference sequence).

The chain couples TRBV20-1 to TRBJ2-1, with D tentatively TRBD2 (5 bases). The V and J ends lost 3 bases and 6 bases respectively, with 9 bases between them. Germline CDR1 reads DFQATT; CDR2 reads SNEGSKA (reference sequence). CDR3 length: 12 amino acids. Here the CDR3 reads CSARLAGNEQFF. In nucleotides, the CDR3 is TGCAGTGCTAGGCTAGCTGGCAATGAGCAGTTCTTC.

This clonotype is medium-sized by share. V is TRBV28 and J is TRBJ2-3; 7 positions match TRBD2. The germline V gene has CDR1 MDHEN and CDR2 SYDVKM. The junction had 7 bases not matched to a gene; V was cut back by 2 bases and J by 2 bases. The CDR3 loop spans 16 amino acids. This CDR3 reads CASSLLGRETTDTQYF. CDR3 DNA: TGTGCCAGCAGTTTACTGGGGCGGGAGACCACAGATACGCAGTATTTT. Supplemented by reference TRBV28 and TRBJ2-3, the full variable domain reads DVKVTQSSRYLVKRTGEKVFLECVQDMDHENMFWYRQDPGLGLRLIYFSYDVKMKEKGDIPEGYSVSREKKERFSLILESASTNQTSMYLCASSLLGRETTDTQYFGPGTRLTVL.

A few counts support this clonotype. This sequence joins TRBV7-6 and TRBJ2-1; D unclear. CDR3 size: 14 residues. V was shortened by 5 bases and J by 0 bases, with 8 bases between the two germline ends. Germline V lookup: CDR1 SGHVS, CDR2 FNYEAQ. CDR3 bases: TGTGCCAGCAGCCCCCAAGACTCCTACAATGAGCAGTTCTTC. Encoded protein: CASSPQDSYNEQFF.

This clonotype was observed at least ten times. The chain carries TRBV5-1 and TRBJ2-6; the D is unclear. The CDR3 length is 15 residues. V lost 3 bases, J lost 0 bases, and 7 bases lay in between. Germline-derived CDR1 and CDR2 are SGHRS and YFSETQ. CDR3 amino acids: CASSSHSSGANVLTF. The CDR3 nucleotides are TGCGCCAGCAGCTCCCACAGCTCTGGGGCCAACGTCCTGACTTTC.

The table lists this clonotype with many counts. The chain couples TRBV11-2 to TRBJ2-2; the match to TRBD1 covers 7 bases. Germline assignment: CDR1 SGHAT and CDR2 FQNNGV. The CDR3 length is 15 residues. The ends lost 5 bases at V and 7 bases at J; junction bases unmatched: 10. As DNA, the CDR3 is TGTGCCAGCAGCAATCGACAGGGCAATGGCGGGGAGCTGTTTTTT. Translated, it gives CASSNRQGNGGELFF.

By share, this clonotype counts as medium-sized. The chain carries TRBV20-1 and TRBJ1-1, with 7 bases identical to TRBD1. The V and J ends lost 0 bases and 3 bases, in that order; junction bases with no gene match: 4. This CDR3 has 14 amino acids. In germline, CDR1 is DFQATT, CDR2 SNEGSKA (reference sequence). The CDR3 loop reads CSAREGTAYTEAFF. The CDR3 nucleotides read TGCAGTGCTAGAGAAGGGACAGCCTACACTGAAGCTTTCTTT.

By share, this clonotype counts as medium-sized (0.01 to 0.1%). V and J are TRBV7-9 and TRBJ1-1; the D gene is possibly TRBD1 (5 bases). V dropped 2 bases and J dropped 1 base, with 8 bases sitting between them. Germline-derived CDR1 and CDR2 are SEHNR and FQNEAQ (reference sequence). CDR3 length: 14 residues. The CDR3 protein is CASSLFGANTEAFF. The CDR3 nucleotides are TGTGCCAGCAGCTTATTCGGGGCGAACACTGAAGCTTTCTTT.

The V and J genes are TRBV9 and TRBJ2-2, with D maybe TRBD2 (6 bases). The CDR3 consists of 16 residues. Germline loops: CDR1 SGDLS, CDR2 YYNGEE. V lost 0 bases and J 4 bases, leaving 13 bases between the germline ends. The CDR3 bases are TGTGCCAGCAGCGTAGGGGTGGGAGCGGGCACCGGGGAGCTGTTTTTT. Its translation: CASSVGVGAGTGELFF.

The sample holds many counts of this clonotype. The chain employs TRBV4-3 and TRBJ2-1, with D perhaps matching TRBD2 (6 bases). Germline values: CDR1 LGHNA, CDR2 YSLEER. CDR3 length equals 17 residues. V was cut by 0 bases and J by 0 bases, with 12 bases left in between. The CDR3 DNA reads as TGCGCCAGCAGCCAAGAGCGGGGCGGAAGCTCCTACAATGAGCAGTTCTTC. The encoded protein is CASSQERGGSSYNEQFF.

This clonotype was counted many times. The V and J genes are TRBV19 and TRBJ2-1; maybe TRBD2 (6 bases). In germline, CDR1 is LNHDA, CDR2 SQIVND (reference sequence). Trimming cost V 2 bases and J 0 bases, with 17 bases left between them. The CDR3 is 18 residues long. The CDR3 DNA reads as TGTGCCAGTAGTATACCCTTTACTAGCCCGAGCTCCTACAATGAGCAGTTCTTC. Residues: CASSIPFTSPSSYNEQFF.

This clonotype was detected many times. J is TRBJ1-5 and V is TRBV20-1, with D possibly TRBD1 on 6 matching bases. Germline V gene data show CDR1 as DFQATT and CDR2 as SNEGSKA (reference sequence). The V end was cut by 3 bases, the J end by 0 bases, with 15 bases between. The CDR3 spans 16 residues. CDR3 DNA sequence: TGCAGTGCTAGCCCCATACAGGGATATAGCAATCAGCCCCAGCATTTT. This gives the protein CSASPIQGYSNQPQHF.

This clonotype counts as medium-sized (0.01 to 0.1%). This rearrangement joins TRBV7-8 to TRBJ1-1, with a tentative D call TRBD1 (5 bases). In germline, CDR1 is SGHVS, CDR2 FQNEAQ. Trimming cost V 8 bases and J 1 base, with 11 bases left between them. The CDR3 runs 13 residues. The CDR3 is CASGDSSNTEAFF. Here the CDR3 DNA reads TGTGCCAGCGGGGACTCATCGAACACTGAAGCTTTCTTT. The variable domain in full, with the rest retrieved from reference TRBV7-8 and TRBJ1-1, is GAGVSQSPRYKVAKRGQDVALRCDPISGHVSLFWYQQALGQGPEFLTYFQNEAQLDKSGLPSDRFFAERPEGSVSTLKIQRTQQEDSAVYLCASGDSSNTEAFFGQGTRLTVV.

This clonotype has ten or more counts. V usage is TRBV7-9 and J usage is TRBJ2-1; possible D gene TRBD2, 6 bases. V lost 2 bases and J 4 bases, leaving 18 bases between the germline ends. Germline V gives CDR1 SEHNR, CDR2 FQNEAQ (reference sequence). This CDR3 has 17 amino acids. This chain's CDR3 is CASSLHRTGGNYNEQFF. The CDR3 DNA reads TGTGCCAGCAGCTTACATCGGACTGGCGGGAATTACAATGAGCAGTTCTTC.

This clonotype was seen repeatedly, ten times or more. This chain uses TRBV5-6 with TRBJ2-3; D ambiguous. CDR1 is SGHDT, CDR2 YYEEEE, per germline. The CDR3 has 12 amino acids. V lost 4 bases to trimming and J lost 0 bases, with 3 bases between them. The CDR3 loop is CASSESTDTQYF. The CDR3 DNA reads TGTGCCAGCAGCGAAAGCACAGATACGCAGTATTTT.

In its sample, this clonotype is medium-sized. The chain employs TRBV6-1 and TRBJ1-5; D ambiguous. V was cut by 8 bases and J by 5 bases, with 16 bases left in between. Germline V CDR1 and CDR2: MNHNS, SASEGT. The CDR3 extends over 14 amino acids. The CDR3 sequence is CASWTEGLYQPQHF. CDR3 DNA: TGTGCCAGCTGGACGGAAGGGTTATATCAGCCCCAGCATTTT.

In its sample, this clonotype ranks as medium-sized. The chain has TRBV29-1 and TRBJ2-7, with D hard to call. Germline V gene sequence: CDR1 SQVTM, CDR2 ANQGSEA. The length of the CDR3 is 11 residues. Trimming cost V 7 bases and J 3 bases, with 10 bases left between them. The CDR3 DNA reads TGCAGCGCCTCCATCGGCTACGAGCAGTACGTC. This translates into CSASIGYEQYV.

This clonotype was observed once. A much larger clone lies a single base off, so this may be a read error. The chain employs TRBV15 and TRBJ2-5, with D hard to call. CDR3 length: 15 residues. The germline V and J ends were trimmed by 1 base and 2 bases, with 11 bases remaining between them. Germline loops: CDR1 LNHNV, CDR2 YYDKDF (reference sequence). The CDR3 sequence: CATSRGGVTQETQYF. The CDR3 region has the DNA TGTGCCACCAGCAGAGGTGGCGTAACTCAAGAGACCCAGTACTTC.

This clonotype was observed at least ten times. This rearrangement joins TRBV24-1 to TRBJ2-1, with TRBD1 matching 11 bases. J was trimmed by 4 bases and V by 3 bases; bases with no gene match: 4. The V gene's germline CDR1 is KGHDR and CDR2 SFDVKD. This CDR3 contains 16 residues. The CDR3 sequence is CATSDPRDRGYNEQFF. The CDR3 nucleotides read TGTGCCACCAGTGATCCCCGGGACAGGGGGTACAATGAGCAGTTCTTC.

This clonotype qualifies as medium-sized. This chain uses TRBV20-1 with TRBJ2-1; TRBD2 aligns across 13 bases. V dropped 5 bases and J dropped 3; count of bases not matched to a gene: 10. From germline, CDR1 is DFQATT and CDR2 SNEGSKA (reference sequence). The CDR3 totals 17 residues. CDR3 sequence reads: CSARGTSGILGYNEQFF. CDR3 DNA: TGCAGTGCTCGAGGGACTAGCGGGATTTTGGGCTACAATGAGCAGTTCTTC.

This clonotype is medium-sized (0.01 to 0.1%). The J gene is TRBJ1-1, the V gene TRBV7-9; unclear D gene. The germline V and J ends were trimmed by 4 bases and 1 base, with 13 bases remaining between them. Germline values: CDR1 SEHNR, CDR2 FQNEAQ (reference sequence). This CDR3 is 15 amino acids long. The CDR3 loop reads CASSSLIWGNTEAFF. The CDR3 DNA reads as TGTGCCAGCAGCTCCCTGATCTGGGGGAACACTGAAGCTTTCTTT. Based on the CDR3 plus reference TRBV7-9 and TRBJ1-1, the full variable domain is DTGVSQNPRHKITKRGQNVTFRCDPISEHNRLYWYRQTLGQGPEFLTYFQNEAQLEKSRLLSDRFSAERPKGSFSTLEIQRTEQGDSAMYLCASSSLIWGNTEAFFGQGTRLTVV.